The sequence of this T cell receptor beta chain was determined in a study of vaccination and CD4 T cells after COVID-19. Looking at the study overall: In culture, cells were exposed to overlapping spike peptides from SARS-CoV-2, HCoV-NL63, HCoV-OC43 and HCoV-229E.

The treatment is: roughly ten-day PBMC culture with coronavirus spike peptide pools or control peptides (ViraFEST assay). Expansion of antigen-specific T cells with peptide pools by ViraFEST preceded sequencing of TCRs. Cultured CD4+ T cell DNA underwent sequencing with the Oncomine TCR Beta short-read assay. Investigators obtained genomic DNA by extraction from cultured CD4+ T cells. One entry per CDR3 protein, called by TCRdb with MiXCR from the PCR reads. This sample carries approximately 11,000 distinct CDR3 sequences, approximately 23% of them seen once, and the ten largest clones take 20% to 30%. This clonotype was seen once. Its antigen is still unknown. After removal of 1 base from V and 0 bases from J, the junction contained 8 bases not matched to a gene. Germline loops: CDR1 LGHNA, CDR2 YNFKEQ. The CDR3 sequence is 17 residues long.

Sequenced material: CD4+ T cells from blood, cultured in vitro, taken before SARS-CoV-2 vaccination. This TCR came from a human donor who received a COVID-19 vaccine. This chain connects TRBV4-2 to TRBJ1-1, with 7 bases matching TRBD1. CDR3 residues: CASSQAAGTEMNTEAFF. The DNA of the CDR3 is TGTGCCAGCAGCCAAGCCGCCGGGACAGAGATGAACACTGAAGCTTTCTTT.